This T cell receptor (beta chain) is drawn from a study of blood T cell repertoires in COVID-19. Study as a whole: Some COVID-19 samples were acute and others convalescent; all came from the United States, Italy and Spain. PBMCs, B-cell-depleted T cells, or T cells were the source of the cDNA or gDNA that made up the material.

This CDR3 has 15 residues. CDR1 is MGHDK, CDR2 SYGVNS, per germline. The germline V and J ends were trimmed by 8 bases and 4 bases, with 20 bases remaining between them. Enrollment of patients from Seattle took place during active infection, with longitudinal follow-up. Method: immunoSEQ multiplex PCR; TCRdb's copy keeps in-frame clones and lacks some. The sample lists 170,000 or so clones; 80% to 85% were seen once. The sample taken for sequencing was peripheral blood. V usage is TRBV25-1 and J usage is TRBJ1-1; D gene unclear. This clonotype was sampled from a woman aged 40 to 50 with COVID-19, enrolled during active disease. CDR3 in amino acids: CASAKPHSSGTEAFF. The CDR3 coding sequence is TGTGCCAGCGCCAAACCCCATTCCTCGGGCACTGAAGCTTTCTTT.